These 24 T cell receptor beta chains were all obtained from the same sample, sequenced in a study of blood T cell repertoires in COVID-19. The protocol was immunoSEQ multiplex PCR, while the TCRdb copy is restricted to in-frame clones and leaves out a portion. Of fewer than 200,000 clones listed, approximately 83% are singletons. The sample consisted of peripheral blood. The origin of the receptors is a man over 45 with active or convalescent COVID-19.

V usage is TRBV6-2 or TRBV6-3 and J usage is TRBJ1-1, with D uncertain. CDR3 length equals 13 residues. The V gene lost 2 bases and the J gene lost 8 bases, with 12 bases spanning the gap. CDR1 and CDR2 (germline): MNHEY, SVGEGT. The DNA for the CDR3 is TGTGCCAGCAGTTACGGGCAGGCCACCGAAGCTTTCTTT. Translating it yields CASSYGQATEAFF.

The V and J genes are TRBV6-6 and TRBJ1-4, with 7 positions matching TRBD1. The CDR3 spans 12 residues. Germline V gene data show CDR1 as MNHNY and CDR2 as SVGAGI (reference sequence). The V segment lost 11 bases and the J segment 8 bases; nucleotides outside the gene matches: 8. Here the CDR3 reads CAARQGGEKLFF. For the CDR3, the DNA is TGTGCCGCGCGACAGGGTGGCGAAAAACTGTTTTTT.

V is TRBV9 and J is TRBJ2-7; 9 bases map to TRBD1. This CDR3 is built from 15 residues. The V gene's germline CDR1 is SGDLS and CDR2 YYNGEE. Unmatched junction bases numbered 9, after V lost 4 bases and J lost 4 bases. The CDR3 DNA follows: TGTGCCAGCAGCCCGGATGGGGACAGGGTTTACGAGCAGTACTTC. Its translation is CASSPDGDRVYEQYF.

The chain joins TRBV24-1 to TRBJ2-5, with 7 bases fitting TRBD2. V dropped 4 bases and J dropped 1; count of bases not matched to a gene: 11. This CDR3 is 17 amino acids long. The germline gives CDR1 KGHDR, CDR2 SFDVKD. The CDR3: CATSEPGREGFQETQYF. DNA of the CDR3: TGTGCCACCAGTGAGCCGGGGAGGGAGGGATTCCAAGAGACCCAGTACTTC.

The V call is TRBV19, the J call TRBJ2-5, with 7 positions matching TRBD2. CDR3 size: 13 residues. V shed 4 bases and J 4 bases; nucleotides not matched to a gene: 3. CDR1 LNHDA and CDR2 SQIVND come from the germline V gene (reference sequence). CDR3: CASSRASGETQYF. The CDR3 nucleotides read TGTGCCAGTAGTAGGGCTAGCGGAGAGACCCAGTACTTC.

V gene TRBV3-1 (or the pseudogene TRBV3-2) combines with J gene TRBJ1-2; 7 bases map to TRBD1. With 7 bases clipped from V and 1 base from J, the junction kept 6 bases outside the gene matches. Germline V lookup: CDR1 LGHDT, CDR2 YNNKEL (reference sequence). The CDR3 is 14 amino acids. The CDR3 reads CASTNRGFNYGYTF. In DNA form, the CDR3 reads TGTGCCAGCACCAACAGGGGCTTTAACTATGGCTACACCTTC.

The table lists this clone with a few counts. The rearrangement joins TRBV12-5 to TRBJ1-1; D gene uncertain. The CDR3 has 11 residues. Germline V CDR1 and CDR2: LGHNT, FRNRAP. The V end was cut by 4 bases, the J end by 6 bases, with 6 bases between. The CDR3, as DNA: TGTGCTAGTGGTTCGGGTCCTGAAGCTTTCTTT. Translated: CASGSGPEAFF. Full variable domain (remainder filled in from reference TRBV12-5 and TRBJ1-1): DARVTQTPRHKVTEMGQEVTMRCQPILGHNTVFWYRQTMMQGLELLAYFRNRAPLDDSGMPKDRFSAEMPDATLATLKIQPSEPRDSAVYFCASGSGPEAFFGQGTRLTVV.

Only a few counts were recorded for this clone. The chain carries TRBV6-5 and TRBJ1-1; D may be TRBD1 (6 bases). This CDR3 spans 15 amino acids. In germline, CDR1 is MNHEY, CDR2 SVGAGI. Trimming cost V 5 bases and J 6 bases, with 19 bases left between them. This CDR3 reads CASSHQGFEIAEAFF. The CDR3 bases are TGTGCCAGCAGTCACCAGGGGTTTGAAATTGCTGAAGCTTTCTTT.

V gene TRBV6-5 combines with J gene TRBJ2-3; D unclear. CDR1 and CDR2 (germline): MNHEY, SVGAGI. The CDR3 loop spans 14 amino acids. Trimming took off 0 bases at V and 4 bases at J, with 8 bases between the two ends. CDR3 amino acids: CASSYSSPPDTQYF. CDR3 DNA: TGTGCCAGCAGTTACTCGAGTCCGCCAGATACGCAGTATTTT.

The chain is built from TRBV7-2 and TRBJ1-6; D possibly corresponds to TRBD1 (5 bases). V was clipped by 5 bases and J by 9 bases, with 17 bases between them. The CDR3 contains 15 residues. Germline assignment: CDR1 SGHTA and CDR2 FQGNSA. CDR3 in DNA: TGTGCCAGCAGCCCCCCCCCAGCGGGGGTTTCACCCCTCCACTTT. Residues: CASSPPPAGVSPLHF.

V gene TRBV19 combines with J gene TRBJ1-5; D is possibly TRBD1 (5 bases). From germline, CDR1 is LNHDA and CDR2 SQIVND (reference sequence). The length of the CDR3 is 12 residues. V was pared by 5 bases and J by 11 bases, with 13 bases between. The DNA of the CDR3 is TGTGCCAGTAGTGGAAAGGGGCTAGCCCAGCATTTT. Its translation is CASSGKGLAQHF. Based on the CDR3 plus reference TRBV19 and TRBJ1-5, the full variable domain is DGGITQSPKYLFRKEGQNVTLSCEQNLNHDAMYWYRQDPGQGLRLIYYSQIVNDFQKGDIAEGYSVSREKKESFPLTVTSAQKNPTAFYLCASSGKGLAQHFGDGTRLSIL.

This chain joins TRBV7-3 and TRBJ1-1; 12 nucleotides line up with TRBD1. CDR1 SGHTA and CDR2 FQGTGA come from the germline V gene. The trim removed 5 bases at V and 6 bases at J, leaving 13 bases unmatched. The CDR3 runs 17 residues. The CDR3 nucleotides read TGTGCCAGCAGCCCTTCTGGGACAGGGGGCGTCTGGGCTGAAGCTTTCTTT. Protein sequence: CASSPSGTGGVWAEAFF.

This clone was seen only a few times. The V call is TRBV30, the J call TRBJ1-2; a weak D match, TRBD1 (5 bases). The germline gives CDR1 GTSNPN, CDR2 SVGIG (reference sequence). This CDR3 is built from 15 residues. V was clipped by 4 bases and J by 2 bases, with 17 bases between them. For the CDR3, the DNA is TGTGCCTGGAACCGGTTGGGAGGGGCCAACTATGGCTACACCTTC. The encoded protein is CAWNRLGGANYGYTF.

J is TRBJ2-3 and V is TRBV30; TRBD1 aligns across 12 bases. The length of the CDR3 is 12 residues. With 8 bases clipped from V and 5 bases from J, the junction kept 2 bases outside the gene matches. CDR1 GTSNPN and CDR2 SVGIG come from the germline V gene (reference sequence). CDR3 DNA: TGTGCCGGGACAGGGGGCGTAGATACGCAGTATTTT. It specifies CAGTGGVDTQYF.

DNA of the CDR3: TGTGCCACCCGTTGGGCAACTGAAGCTTTCTTT. Encoded protein: CATRWATEAFF. The gene calls are TRBV24-1 and TRBJ1-1; D is unclear. The CDR3 spans 11 residues. V was cut by 9 bases and J by 5 bases, with 9 bases left in between. CDR1 and CDR2 from the germline V gene are KGHDR and SFDVKD.

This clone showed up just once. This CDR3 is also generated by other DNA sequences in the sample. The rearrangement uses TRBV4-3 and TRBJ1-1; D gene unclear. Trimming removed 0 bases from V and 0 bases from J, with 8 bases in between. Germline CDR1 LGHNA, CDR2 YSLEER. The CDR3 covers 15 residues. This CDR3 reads CASSQEPGMNTEAFF. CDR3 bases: TGCGCCAGCAGCCAAGAACCAGGCATGAACACTGAAGCTTTCTTT.

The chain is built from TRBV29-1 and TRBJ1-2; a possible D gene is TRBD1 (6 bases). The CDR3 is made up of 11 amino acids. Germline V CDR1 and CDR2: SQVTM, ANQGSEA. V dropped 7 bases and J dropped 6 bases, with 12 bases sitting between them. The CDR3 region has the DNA TGCAGCGGTCGACAGGAGAATGGCTACACCTTC. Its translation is CSGRQENGYTF.

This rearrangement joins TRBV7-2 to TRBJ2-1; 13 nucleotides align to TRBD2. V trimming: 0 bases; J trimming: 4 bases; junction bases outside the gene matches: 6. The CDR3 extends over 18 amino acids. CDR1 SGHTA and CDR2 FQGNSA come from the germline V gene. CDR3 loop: CASSLAERLAGGYNEQFF. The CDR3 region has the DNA TGTGCCAGCAGCTTAGCGGAACGACTAGCGGGGGGATACAATGAGCAGTTCTTC.

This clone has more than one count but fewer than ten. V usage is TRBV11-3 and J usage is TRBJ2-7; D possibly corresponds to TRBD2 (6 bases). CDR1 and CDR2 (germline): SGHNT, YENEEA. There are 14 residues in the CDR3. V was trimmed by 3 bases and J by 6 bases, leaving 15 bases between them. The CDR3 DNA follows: TGTGCCAGCAGCTTGACATCCGGGAGTGTCGAGCAGTACTTC. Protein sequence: CASSLTSGSVEQYF.

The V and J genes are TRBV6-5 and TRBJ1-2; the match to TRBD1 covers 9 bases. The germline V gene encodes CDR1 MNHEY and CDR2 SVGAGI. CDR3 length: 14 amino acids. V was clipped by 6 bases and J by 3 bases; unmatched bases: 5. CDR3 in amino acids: CASRQGALDYGYTF. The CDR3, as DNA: TGTGCCAGCAGACAGGGGGCGCTGGACTATGGCTACACCTTC.

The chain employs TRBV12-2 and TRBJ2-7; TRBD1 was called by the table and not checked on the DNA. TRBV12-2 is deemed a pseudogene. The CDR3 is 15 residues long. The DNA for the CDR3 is TGTGCAAGTCGCAACAAAGGGGACAGCTCCTACGAGCAGTACTTC. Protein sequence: CASRNKGDSSYEQYF.

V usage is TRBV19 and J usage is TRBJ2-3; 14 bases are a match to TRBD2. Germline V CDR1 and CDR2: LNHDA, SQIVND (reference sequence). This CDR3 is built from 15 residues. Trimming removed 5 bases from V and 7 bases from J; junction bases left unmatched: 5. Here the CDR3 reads CASSGGLAGVYTQYF. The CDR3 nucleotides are TGTGCCAGTAGTGGGGGACTAGCGGGGGTCTATACGCAGTATTTT.

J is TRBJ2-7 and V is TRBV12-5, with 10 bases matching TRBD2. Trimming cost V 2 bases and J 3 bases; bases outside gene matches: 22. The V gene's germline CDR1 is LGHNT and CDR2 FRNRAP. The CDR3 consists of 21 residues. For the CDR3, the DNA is TGTGCTAGTGGTTTGACCCGCCCTCTAGCGGGAGTATCCCAAAGCTTCTACGAGCAGTACTTC. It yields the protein CASGLTRPLAGVSQSFYEQYF.

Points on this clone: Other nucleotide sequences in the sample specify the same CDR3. The CDR3 spells CASSWTSGTDTQYF. The CDR3 coding sequence is TGTGCCAGCAGTTGGACTAGCGGCACAGATACGCAGTATTTT. The chain is built from TRBV27 and TRBJ2-3; 9 bases line up with TRBD2. The CDR3 runs 14 residues. In germline, CDR1 is MNHEY, CDR2 SMNVEV (reference sequence). V was pared by 4 bases and J by 1 base, with 0 bases of the junction left unmatched.